These 20 T cell receptor beta chains were sequenced from one sample in a study of cytomegalovirus exposure and HLA in healthy donors. The PCR contained 60 Vbeta and 13 Jbeta primers. Data came from immunoSEQ multiplex PCR; TCRdb stores just in-frame clones and leaves some out. The sample includes roughly 100,000 clones, around four fifths of them seen just once. The sample taken for sequencing was PBMCs. These receptors were collected from a man aged 25 to 40 in good health and CMV-seronegative.

Only a few counts were recorded for this clone. The chain links TRBV4-1 to TRBJ1-1, with a tentative D call TRBD1 (5 bases). The V end lost 3 bases, the J end lost 3 bases, and 11 bases lay between the germline ends. The CDR3 covers 14 residues. Germline values: CDR1 MGHRA, CDR2 YSYEKL. The CDR3 DNA follows: TGCGCCAGCAGCCAGGACACTCCAGACACTGAAGCTTTCTTT. Amino acid sequence: CASSQDTPDTEAFF.

This clone was picked up a small number of times. This CDR3 is CASGEYTEAFF. The CDR3 DNA reads as TGTGCCAGCGGGGAGTACACTGAAGCTTTCTTT. V and J are TRBV2 and TRBJ1-1, with no clear D. Germline V gene lookup returns CDR1 SNHLY and CDR2 FYNNEI. The CDR3 covers 11 residues. V shed 8 bases and J shed 3 bases, with 7 bases lying between them.

The chain recombines TRBV30 with TRBJ2-1, with D maybe TRBD1 (5 bases). V was pared by 7 bases and J by 3 bases, with 28 bases between. Germline lookup yields CDR1 GTSNPN and CDR2 SVGIG (reference sequence). The CDR3 loop spans 18 amino acids. Here the CDR3 reads CAFEPGPSSRGIYNEQFF. CDR3 DNA: TGTGCCTTCGAACCGGGTCCATCATCAAGGGGTATCTACAATGAGCAGTTCTTC.

CDR3 in DNA: TGTGCCAGCAGTTTCCTGCAGGGGAGCAATCAGCCCCAGCATTTT. Its protein product is CASSFLQGSNQPQHF. The V call is TRBV28, the J call TRBJ1-5; a possible D gene is TRBD1 (6 bases). V dropped 3 bases and J dropped 1 base, with 10 bases sitting between them. Germline V gene lookup returns CDR1 MDHEN and CDR2 SYDVKM. The CDR3 runs 15 residues.

The chain has TRBV29-1 and TRBJ2-3; 11 nucleotides line up with TRBD2. The V segment lost 7 bases and the J segment 0 bases; nucleotides outside the gene matches: 3. The germline V gene encodes CDR1 SQVTM and CDR2 ANQGSEA. The CDR3 runs 14 residues. In DNA, the CDR3 is TGCAGCGAGCGGACTAGCGGGAGCACAGATACGCAGTATTTT. It codes for CSERTSGSTDTQYF.

V gene TRBV5-1 combines with J gene TRBJ2-7; 8 positions match TRBD1. The CDR3 has 14 residues. From germline, CDR1 is SGHRS and CDR2 YFSETQ. V shed 4 bases, J shed 3 bases, and the junction held 6 bases outside the gene matches. The CDR3 loop is CASSAGTGNYEQYF. The CDR3 DNA follows: TGCGCCAGCAGCGCCGGGACAGGCAACTACGAGCAGTACTTC.

This clone was seen more than once but under ten times. As DNA, the CDR3 is TGTGCCAGCAGCACCCGACAGGACCGAAACTATGGCTACACCTTC. Translation: CASSTRQDRNYGYTF. The chain has TRBV7-8 and TRBJ1-2, with D tentatively TRBD1 (6 bases). Trimming shortened V by 5 bases and J by 2 bases, and 15 bases separated the two germline ends. CDR3 length: 15 amino acids. Looked up from germline, CDR1 is SGHVS and CDR2 is FQNEAQ.

The gene calls are TRBV27 and TRBJ1-1, with TRBD1 matching over 7 bases. V was pared by 3 bases and J by 0 bases, with 4 bases of the junction left unmatched. This CDR3 region has 15 residues. CDR1 and CDR2 (germline): MNHEY, SMNVEV (reference sequence). The CDR3 sequence is CASSFNRGLNTEAFF. In DNA form, the CDR3 reads TGTGCCAGCAGTTTTAACAGGGGACTGAACACTGAAGCTTTCTTT.

The rearrangement uses TRBV6-1 and TRBJ2-3; 9 positions agree with TRBD1. CDR1 is MNHNS, CDR2 SASEGT, per germline. V shed 7 bases, J shed 3 bases, and the junction held 8 bases outside the gene matches. The CDR3 contains 15 residues. This CDR3 is CASNQPGQGTDTQYF. CDR3 nucleotides: TGTGCCAGCAACCAACCGGGACAGGGTACAGATACGCAGTATTTT.

The chain recombines TRBV9 with TRBJ2-3; 9 bases are shared with TRBD2. The trim removed 4 bases at V and 2 bases at J, leaving 8 bases unmatched. The CDR3 sequence is 16 residues long. From germline, CDR1 is SGDLS and CDR2 YYNGEE. Here the CDR3 DNA reads TGTGCCAGCAGCCCCCGAGGCGGGGGGGACACAGATACGCAGTATTTT. This gives the protein CASSPRGGGDTDTQYF.

This chain joins TRBV2 and TRBJ2-7; D unclear. Germline V gene data show CDR1 as SNHLY and CDR2 as FYNNEI. The CDR3 totals 12 residues. Trimming took 7 bases from V and 6 from J, leaving 13 bases between them. CDR3: CASTRGLSEQYF. The CDR3, as DNA: TGTGCCAGCACCAGAGGTCTATCCGAGCAGTACTTC.

The J gene is TRBJ2-1, the V gene TRBV9, with 7 positions matching TRBD2. This CDR3 comprises 17 residues. Germline V gene sequence: CDR1 SGDLS, CDR2 YYNGEE. Trimming removed 3 bases from V and 1 base from J; junction bases left unmatched: 10. CDR3 DNA: TGTGCCAGCAGCGCCGGACCTGGGGGGGGGTCCTACAATGAGCAGTTCTTC. This translates into CASSAGPGGGSYNEQFF. The full variable domain, in which reference TRBV9 and TRBJ2-1 provide the parts outside the CDR3, is DSGVTQTPKHLITATGQRVTLRCSPRSGDLSVYWYQQSLDQGLQFLIQYYNGEERAKGNILERFSAQQFPDLHSELNLSSLELGDSALYFCASSAGPGGGSYNEQFFGPGTRLTVL.

This sequence joins TRBV2 and TRBJ1-3; TRBD1 is a possible D gene (5 bases). Germline V gives CDR1 SNHLY, CDR2 FYNNEI. V dropped 6 bases and J dropped 2 bases, with 8 bases sitting between them. The CDR3 covers 13 residues. CDR3 region: CASRRGPGNTIYF. The DNA of the CDR3 is TGTGCCAGCAGGCGGGGACCTGGAAACACCATATATTTT.

The chain employs TRBV11-2 and TRBJ1-2; no clear D gene. This CDR3 has 13 residues. Deletions cut 3 bases from V and 3 bases from J, with 8 bases between. Per the germline V gene, CDR1 is SGHAT and CDR2 is FQNNGV. The CDR3 nucleotides read TGTGCCAGCAGCTTTGGCACCGACTATGGCTACACCTTC. Translated, it gives CASSFGTDYGYTF.

J is TRBJ2-7 and V is TRBV13, with TRBD1 identical over 7 bases. Germline CDR1 and CDR2: PRHDT and FYEKMQ (reference sequence). The J segment lost 2 bases and the V segment lost 1 base, leaving 5 bases of the junction unmatched. The CDR3 contains 15 residues. The CDR3 bases are TGTGCCAGCAGCTTAGAAACAGGGGACCCCTACGAGCAGTACTTC. It codes for CASSLETGDPYEQYF.

CDR3 bases: TGCGCCAGCAGCCAAGTTACGGGAACTACTAATGAAAAACTGTTTTTT. Translating it yields CASSQVTGTTNEKLFF. The chain has TRBV4-1 and TRBJ1-4; no clear D. The CDR3 sequence is 16 residues long. Looked up from germline, CDR1 is MGHRA and CDR2 is YSYEKL. Trimming left V 1 base short and J 2 bases short, with 11 bases between.

The J gene is TRBJ2-1, the V gene TRBV4-3, with 10 bases aligning to TRBD2. The V gene's germline CDR1 is LGHNA and CDR2 YSLEER. V shed 0 bases and J 4 bases; nucleotides not matched to a gene: 9. This CDR3 comprises 18 residues. The CDR3 DNA reads as TGCGCCAGCAGCCAAGAAGGCCTAGCGGGAGTTTCTTACAATGAGCAGTTCTTC. As protein: CASSQEGLAGVSYNEQFF.

The chain carries TRBV6-6 and TRBJ2-2, with 7 nucleotides matching TRBD1. CDR3 length: 15 amino acids. Germline V lookup: CDR1 MNHNY, CDR2 SVGAGI (reference sequence). V lost 5 bases and J lost 5; bases outside the gene matches: 8. CDR3 coding DNA: TGTGCCAGCAGTCGGACAGGAGATAGGACCGGGGAGCTGTTTTTT. Translation gives CASSRTGDRTGELFF.

The chain recombines TRBV11-2 with TRBJ2-3; no clear D. The J call is in doubt because the DNA end fits TRBJ1-5 better. The V gene's germline CDR1 is SGHAT and CDR2 FQNNGV. This CDR3 spans 10 amino acids. The CDR3 reads CAIYTDTQHF. CDR3 sequence (DNA): TGTGCCATTTACACAGATACGCAGCATTTT.

This chain connects TRBV28 to TRBJ2-3, with TRBD2 identical over 12 bases. Germline assignment: CDR1 MDHEN and CDR2 SYDVKM. V shed 6 bases, J shed 5 bases, and the junction held 15 bases outside the gene matches. The CDR3 loop spans 18 amino acids. In DNA form, the CDR3 reads TGTGCCAGCAGCAGGACTAGCGGGAAGAGGGGGACCGGAGATACGCAGTATTTT. The encoded protein is CASSRTSGKRGTGDTQYF.